This TCR beta chain was found in a study of radiation and T cells in renal cell carcinoma. General study findings and limits: Top tumor clonotypes rose in blood 2 weeks post-radiation, then contracted. No pretreatment tumor biopsies were available for baseline clonotypes.

With respect to this clone: Its cognate antigen is unknown.

The V gene's germline CDR1 is MDHEN and CDR2 SYDVKM. The CDR3 has 16 residues. V gave up 5 bases and J gave up 1 base, with 17 bases separating them. Indicated time point: baseline pretreatment blood. Regarding treatment: 15 Gy SBRT to primary tumor, nephrectomy 4 weeks later. Radiation-treated patients gave blood at baseline, week 2 and week 4. This renal cell carcinoma was of the clear cell type. Some clones are missing from TCRdb's copy, which holds only in-frame ones; the method was immunoSEQ multiplex PCR. The sample carries over 85,000 clones, approximately 80% recorded once. This receptor was obtained from a man in his 60s with renal cell carcinoma. The chain joins TRBV28 to TRBJ1-2; D not certain. The input for sequencing was blood, taken from a patient whose treatment included radiotherapy and nephrectomy. The CDR3: CASSAPTLGSNYGYTF. The CDR3 nucleotides are TGTGCCAGCAGTGCACCCACATTGGGGAGTAACTATGGCTACACCTTC.